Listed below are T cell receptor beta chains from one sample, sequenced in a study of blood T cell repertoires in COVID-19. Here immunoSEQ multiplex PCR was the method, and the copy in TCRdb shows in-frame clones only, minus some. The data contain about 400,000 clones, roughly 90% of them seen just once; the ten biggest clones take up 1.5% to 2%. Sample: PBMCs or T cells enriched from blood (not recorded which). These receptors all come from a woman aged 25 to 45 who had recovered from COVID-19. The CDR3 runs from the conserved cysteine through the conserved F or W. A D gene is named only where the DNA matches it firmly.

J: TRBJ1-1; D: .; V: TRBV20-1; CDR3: CSASRNRQANTEAFF
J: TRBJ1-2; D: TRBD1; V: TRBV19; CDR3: CASSKDRQNYGYTF
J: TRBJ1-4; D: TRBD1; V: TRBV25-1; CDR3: CASSELGTGKTNEKLFF
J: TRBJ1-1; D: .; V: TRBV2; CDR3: CASITQGFDTEAFF
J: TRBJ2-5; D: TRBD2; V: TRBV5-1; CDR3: CASRSSGRETQYF
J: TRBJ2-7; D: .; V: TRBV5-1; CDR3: CASSLTGSNGDEQYF
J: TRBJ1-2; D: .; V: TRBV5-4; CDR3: CASSAEQGIGYTF
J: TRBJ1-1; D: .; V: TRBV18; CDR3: CASSPREGNTEAFF
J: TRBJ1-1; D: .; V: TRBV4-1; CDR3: CASSQDLAVEVAFF
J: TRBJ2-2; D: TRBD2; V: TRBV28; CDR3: CASSRVPGTSGTGELFF
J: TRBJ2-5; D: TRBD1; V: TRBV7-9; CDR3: CASSPPIGTGNMETQYF
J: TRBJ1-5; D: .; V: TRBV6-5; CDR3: CASSYTGRDNQPQHF
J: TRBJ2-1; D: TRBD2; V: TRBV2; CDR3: CASSPSGNSNEQFF
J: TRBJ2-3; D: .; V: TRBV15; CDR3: CATSEGGLRGISDTQYF
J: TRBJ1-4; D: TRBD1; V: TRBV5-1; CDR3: CASSDIGQENEKLFF
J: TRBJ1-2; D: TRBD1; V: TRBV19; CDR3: CASSINRGSYTF
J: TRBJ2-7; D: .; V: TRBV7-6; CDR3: CASSLPSGQHGEQYF
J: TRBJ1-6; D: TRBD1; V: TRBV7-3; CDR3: CASRADRDLGLFHSPLHF
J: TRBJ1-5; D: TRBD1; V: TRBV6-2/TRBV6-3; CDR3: CASSYPRTGTRSQHF
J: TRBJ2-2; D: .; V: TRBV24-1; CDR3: CATSDSSLSKNTGELFF
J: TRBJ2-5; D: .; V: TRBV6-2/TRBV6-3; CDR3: CASSYFGLPETQYF
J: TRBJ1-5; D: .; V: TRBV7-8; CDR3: CASSSRRDQPQHF
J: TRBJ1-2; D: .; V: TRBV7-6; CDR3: CASSMGKGGIYGYTF
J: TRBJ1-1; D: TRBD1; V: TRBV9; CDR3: CASSRTGQNTEAFF
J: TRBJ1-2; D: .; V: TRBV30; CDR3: CAWRTPETRGSGYTF
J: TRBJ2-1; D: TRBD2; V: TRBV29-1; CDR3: CSARGLGPFEQFF
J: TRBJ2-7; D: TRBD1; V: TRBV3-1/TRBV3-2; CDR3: CASSRRGDRGEQYF
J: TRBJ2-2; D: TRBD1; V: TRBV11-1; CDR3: CASSLGTGDTGELFF
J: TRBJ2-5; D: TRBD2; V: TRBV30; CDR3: CAWSGGRPLQETQYF
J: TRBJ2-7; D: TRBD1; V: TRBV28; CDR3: CACSSLFSGTGVAEQYF
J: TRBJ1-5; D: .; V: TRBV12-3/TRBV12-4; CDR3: CASSLGGFRPQHF
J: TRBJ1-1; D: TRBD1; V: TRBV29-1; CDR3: CSVAGDRGRVTEAFF